This T cell receptor (beta chain) was profiled in a study of human T cells and chemical hapten exposure. Across the study: Mostly female patients had alopecia areata, totalis or universalis.

The CDR3 runs to 19 residues. V was shortened by 0 bases and J by 0 bases, with 16 bases between the two germline ends. Germline CDR1 and CDR2: SGDLS and YYNGEE. Each CDR3 protein is one row after TCRdb ran MiXCR on the RACE reads. This sample has around 380,000 distinct CDR3 sequences; approximately 5% occur once, and the top ten carry about 2.2%. With regard to this clonotype: Its antigen is not known.

Documented time point: patch test 1, 2 weeks after DPC sensitization. Treatment in this sample: therapeutic diphenylcyclopropenone sensitization with weekly scalp DPC. Findings and limits, study-wide: It was expanded TCRs that formed significantly more large CDR3 similarity clusters than controls did. Alopecia in the donors means their immune response may deviate from healthy people's. Sensitization with DPC brought no change to TCRs above 1 in 1000 in frequency.

Sequenced material: whole blood, taken in connection with sensitization to the hapten diphenylcyclopropenone (DPC). The TCR originated in a woman between 50 and 59 years old with alopecia areata. Some clones in this sample may be carry-over from other donors' samples. The V and J genes are TRBV9 and TRBJ2-6; the D gene is possibly TRBD1 (6 bases). CDR3 nucleotides: TGTGCCAGCAGCGTAGCTCTGGGGACACAGAGCTCTGGGGCCAACGTCCTGACTTTC. Its protein is CASSVALGTQSSGANVLTF. The full variable domain, its missing parts supplied by reference TRBV9 and TRBJ2-6, is DSGVTQTPKHLITATGQRVTLRCSPRSGDLSVYWYQQSLDQGLQFLIQYYNGEERAKGNILERFSAQQFPDLHSELNLSSLELGDSALYFCASSVALGTQSSGANVLTFGAGSRLTVL.